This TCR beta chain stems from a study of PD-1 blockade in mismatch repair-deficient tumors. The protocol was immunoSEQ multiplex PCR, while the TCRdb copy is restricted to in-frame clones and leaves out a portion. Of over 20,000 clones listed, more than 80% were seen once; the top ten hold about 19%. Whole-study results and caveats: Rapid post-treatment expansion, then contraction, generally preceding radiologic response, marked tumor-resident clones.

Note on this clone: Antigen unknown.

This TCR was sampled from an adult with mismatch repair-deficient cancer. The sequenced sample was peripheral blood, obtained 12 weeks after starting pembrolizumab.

The CDR3 coding sequence is TGTGCCAGCAGCTTAAGATGGGGCGGCACAGATACGCAGTATTTT. This gives the protein CASSLRWGGTDTQYF. This sequence joins TRBV7-2 and TRBJ2-3; weak D call: TRBD1 (5 bases). From germline, CDR1 is SGHTA and CDR2 FQGNSA. V lost 2 bases and J 1 base, leaving 10 bases between the germline ends. The CDR3 length is 15 residues.